Detailed here is one TCR beta chain. The data stem from a study of cytomegalovirus exposure and HLA in healthy donors. With 3 bases clipped from V and 10 bases from J, the junction kept 12 bases outside the gene matches. The germline V gene has CDR1 KGHSH and CDR2 LQKENI. CDR3 length: 17 residues. PCR used 60 Vbeta primers and 13 Jbeta primers. Generated by immunoSEQ multiplex PCR, the TCRdb table keeps only in-frame clones and is missing some. The table shows 99,000 or so clones, with under 80% occurring only once. The sequence was obtained from a woman between 40 and 55 years old in good health and CMV-seropositive. The V call is TRBV18, the J call TRBJ1-6; 10 bases fit TRBD1. Material: PBMCs. CDR3 in DNA: TGTGCCAGCTCACCCGACGGACCGGGACAGGGGTGGTCACCCCTCCACTTT. Residues: CASSPDGPGQGWSPLHF.